This is a list of T cell receptor beta chains from one sample in a study of blood T cells in healthy people across ages. Using its own MiXCR run on the 5' RACE reads, TCRdb lists one record per CDR3 protein. The sample includes 600,000 to 800,000 distinct CDR3 sequences, about 51% of them seen just once. Source material: blood. These receptors came from a woman older than 75 in good health. Both conserved end residues are part of each CDR3. Each record gives: D gene, clone size, V gene, J gene, CDR3 protein, CDR3 DNA. A D gene is named only where the DNA matches it firmly. The size entry is marked missing in some rows and otherwise reads once, few, many or a size class.

d_call: .
clone_size: .
v_call: TRBV18
j_call: TRBJ1-2
cdr3_aa: CASSPAGSYGYTF
cdr3_nt: TGTGCCAGCTCACCAGCGGGGTCCTATGGCTACACCTTC

d_call: .
clone_size: few
v_call: TRBV6-2/TRBV6-3
j_call: TRBJ2-6
cdr3_aa: CASSRTDSGANVLTF
cdr3_nt: TGTGCCAGCAGTCGCACGGATTCTGGGGCCAACGTCCTGACTTTC

d_call: TRBD2
clone_size: .
v_call: TRBV5-1
j_call: TRBJ2-3
cdr3_aa: CASGTDPRLAGGLGTQYF
cdr3_nt: TGCGCCAGCGGGACTGATCCCCGGCTAGCGGGAGGTTTAGGTACGCAGTATTTT

d_call: .
clone_size: many
v_call: TRBV4-1
j_call: TRBJ2-5
cdr3_aa: CASSQTFGGPGQETQYF
cdr3_nt: TGCGCCAGCAGCCAAACCTTTGGAGGCCCGGGCCAAGAGACCCAGTACTTC

d_call: .
clone_size: .
v_call: TRBV6-5
j_call: TRBJ1-2
cdr3_aa: CASRQPGLYGYTF
cdr3_nt: TGTGCCAGCAGGCAACCCGGACTCTATGGCTACACCTTC

d_call: .
clone_size: .
v_call: TRBV28
j_call: TRBJ2-1
cdr3_aa: CASSSPAGAQEQFF
cdr3_nt: TGTGCCAGCAGCTCCCCAGCCGGCGCCCAAGAACAGTTCTTC

d_call: TRBD1
clone_size: .
v_call: TRBV10-1
j_call: TRBJ2-7
cdr3_aa: CASSDTGGSSYEQYF
cdr3_nt: TGCGCCAGCAGTGACACAGGGGGTAGCTCCTACGAGCAGTACTTC

d_call: TRBD1
clone_size: few
v_call: TRBV10-1
j_call: TRBJ2-2
cdr3_aa: CATGGQGSKTGELFF
cdr3_nt: TGCGCCACTGGGGGACAGGGGAGTAAAACCGGGGAGCTGTTTTTT

d_call: .
clone_size: .
v_call: TRBV30
j_call: TRBJ2-3
cdr3_aa: CAWSRTGKQYF
cdr3_nt: TGTGCCTGGAGTAGGACGGGAAAGCAGTATTTT

d_call: .
clone_size: few
v_call: TRBV10-3
j_call: TRBJ1-1
cdr3_aa: CAISGTNTEAFF
cdr3_nt: TGTGCCATCAGCGGGACGAACACTGAAGCTTTCTTT

d_call: TRBD2
clone_size: many
v_call: TRBV5-1
j_call: TRBJ2-3
cdr3_aa: CASSLTSGGTDTQYF
cdr3_nt: TGCGCCAGCAGCTTGACTAGCGGGGGCACAGATACGCAGTATTTT

d_call: TRBD2
clone_size: .
v_call: TRBV7-9
j_call: TRBJ2-5
cdr3_aa: CASSTSGGFLETQYF
cdr3_nt: TGTGCCAGCAGCACTAGCGGGGGCTTCCTCGAGACCCAGTACTTC

d_call: .
clone_size: .
v_call: TRBV28
j_call: TRBJ2-7
cdr3_aa: CASSSLGFLVGAPYEQYF
cdr3_nt: TGTGCCAGCAGTTCCCTTGGCTTTCTAGTGGGAGCCCCCTACGAGCAGTACTTC

d_call: TRBD2
clone_size: .
v_call: TRBV20-1
j_call: TRBJ2-4
cdr3_aa: CSARPGLAGGPAKNIQYF
cdr3_nt: TGCAGTGCTCGCCCGGGACTAGCGGGGGGTCCGGCCAAAAACATTCAGTACTTC

d_call: .
clone_size: .
v_call: TRBV24-1
j_call: TRBJ2-3
cdr3_aa: CATSDEAWPDTQYF
cdr3_nt: TGTGCCACCAGTGACGAGGCTTGGCCAGATACGCAGTATTTT

d_call: TRBD1
clone_size: .
v_call: TRBV25-1
j_call: TRBJ2-2
cdr3_aa: CASSDRDSGGELFF
cdr3_nt: TGTGCCAGCAGTGACCGGGACAGTGGCGGGGAGCTGTTTTTT

d_call: .
clone_size: many
v_call: TRBV6-6
j_call: TRBJ2-7
cdr3_aa: CASSYEGSSSYEQYF
cdr3_nt: TGTGCCAGCAGTTACGAGGGTTCCAGCTCCTACGAGCAGTACTTC

d_call: .
clone_size: .
v_call: TRBV27
j_call: TRBJ2-7
cdr3_aa: CASSPVGYTTYEQYF
cdr3_nt: TGTGCCAGCAGCCCCGTAGGGTACACTACCTACGAGCAGTACTTC

d_call: .
clone_size: .
v_call: TRBV11-2
j_call: TRBJ1-2
cdr3_aa: CASSPLLGGDHGYTF
cdr3_nt: TGTGCCAGCAGCCCTCTTTTGGGGGGCGATCATGGCTACACCTTC

d_call: TRBD2
clone_size: .
v_call: TRBV12-3/TRBV12-4
j_call: TRBJ2-1
cdr3_aa: CASSSGGGGNEQFF
cdr3_nt: TGTGCCAGCAGTTCCGGCGGGGGGGGCAATGAGCAGTTCTTC

d_call: TRBD1
clone_size: .
v_call: TRBV4-1
j_call: TRBJ2-4
cdr3_aa: CASSQGTENIQYF
cdr3_nt: TGCGCCAGCAGCCAGGGGACAGAAAACATTCAGTACTTC

d_call: .
clone_size: once
v_call: TRBV24-1
j_call: TRBJ2-1
cdr3_aa: CAEGSKGNEQFF
cdr3_nt: TGTGCGGAGGGTAGTAAGGGGAATGAGCAGTTCTTC

d_call: .
clone_size: .
v_call: TRBV30
j_call: TRBJ2-7
cdr3_aa: CAWDRAGGREQYF
cdr3_nt: TGTGCCTGGGATCGCGCAGGGGGGCGCGAGCAGTACTTC

d_call: .
clone_size: .
v_call: TRBV20-1
j_call: TRBJ1-2
cdr3_aa: CSARDASGYGYTF
cdr3_nt: TGCAGTGCTAGAGATGCGTCGGGGTATGGCTACACCTTC

d_call: .
clone_size: many
v_call: TRBV7-7
j_call: TRBJ2-5
cdr3_aa: CASSLGRADRATQYF
cdr3_nt: TGTGCTAGCAGCTTAGGTCGGGCGGACCGAGCGACCCAGTACTTC

d_call: TRBD2
clone_size: .
v_call: TRBV20-1
j_call: TRBJ2-3
cdr3_aa: CSARPMGLAGVTTQYF
cdr3_nt: TGCAGTGCTAGACCGATGGGACTAGCGGGAGTAACTACGCAGTATTTT

d_call: TRBD1
clone_size: .
v_call: TRBV20-1
j_call: TRBJ2-1
cdr3_aa: CSARGPDRGSNNEQFF
cdr3_nt: TGCAGTGCTAGAGGCCCGGACAGGGGCTCCAACAATGAGCAGTTCTTC

d_call: .
clone_size: .
v_call: TRBV24-1
j_call: TRBJ1-5
cdr3_aa: CATSPGRFQPQHF
cdr3_nt: TGTGCCACCAGCCCGGGCCGATTTCAGCCCCAGCATTTT

d_call: TRBD1
clone_size: .
v_call: TRBV6-6
j_call: TRBJ2-5
cdr3_aa: CASSLNRQGSETQYF
cdr3_nt: TGTGCCAGCAGCCTCAATAGACAGGGTAGTGAGACCCAGTACTTC

d_call: .
clone_size: many
v_call: TRBV27
j_call: TRBJ2-1
cdr3_aa: CASSLLWEGASYNEQFF
cdr3_nt: TGTGCCAGCAGTTTACTGTGGGAAGGGGCCTCCTACAATGAGCAGTTCTTC

d_call: TRBD2
clone_size: many
v_call: TRBV7-3
j_call: TRBJ2-3
cdr3_aa: CASSLGLAGTHTDTQYF
cdr3_nt: TGTGCCAGCAGCTTAGGACTAGCGGGAACTCACACAGATACGCAGTATTTT

d_call: .
clone_size: .
v_call: TRBV5-4
j_call: TRBJ2-7
cdr3_aa: CASSPSQDRSSYEQYF
cdr3_nt: TGTGCCAGCAGCCCCTCCCAGGACAGATCCTCCTACGAGCAGTACTTC

d_call: TRBD1
clone_size: .
v_call: TRBV3-1
j_call: TRBJ1-1
cdr3_aa: CASSRGTENTEAFF
cdr3_nt: TGTGCCAGCAGCAGAGGGACAGAGAACACTGAAGCTTTCTTT

d_call: .
clone_size: .
v_call: TRBV5-5
j_call: TRBJ1-4
cdr3_aa: CASSPAGPARGKLFF
cdr3_nt: TGTGCCAGCAGCCCCGCCGGGCCGGCGCGGGGAAAACTGTTTTTT

d_call: TRBD2
clone_size: .
v_call: TRBV4-3
j_call: TRBJ2-7
cdr3_aa: CASSQELAGGYEQYF
cdr3_nt: TGCGCCAGCAGCCAAGAACTAGCGGGGGGATACGAGCAGTACTTC

d_call: TRBD2
clone_size: many
v_call: TRBV7-3
j_call: TRBJ2-1
cdr3_aa: CASSVSGGGYEQFF
cdr3_nt: TGTGCCAGCAGCGTATCGGGAGGGGGATATGAGCAGTTCTTC

d_call: .
clone_size: few
v_call: TRBV7-9
j_call: TRBJ1-1
cdr3_aa: CASSRASEAFF
cdr3_nt: TGTGCCAGCAGCCGGGCTTCTGAAGCTTTCTTT

d_call: TRBD1
clone_size: many
v_call: TRBV6-1
j_call: TRBJ2-6
cdr3_aa: CASDRASSGANVLTF
cdr3_nt: TGTGCCAGCGACAGGGCGAGCTCTGGGGCCAACGTCCTGACTTTC

d_call: .
clone_size: few
v_call: TRBV5-6
j_call: TRBJ1-5
cdr3_aa: CASTRGGGRVNQPQHF
cdr3_nt: TGTGCCAGCACCCGTGGGGGTGGTCGAGTGAATCAGCCCCAGCATTTT

d_call: .
clone_size: many
v_call: TRBV12-3/TRBV12-4
j_call: TRBJ1-5
cdr3_aa: CASSLGSGVGNQPQHF
cdr3_nt: TGTGCCAGCAGTTTAGGTTCAGGGGTTGGCAATCAGCCCCAGCATTTT

d_call: TRBD2
clone_size: .
v_call: TRBV7-2
j_call: TRBJ2-2
cdr3_aa: CASSGGTSGSGTGELFF
cdr3_nt: TGTGCCAGCAGCGGCGGGACTAGCGGGAGTGGCACCGGGGAGCTGTTTTTT

d_call: TRBD1
clone_size: many
v_call: TRBV7-9
j_call: TRBJ2-7
cdr3_aa: CASSSGQGNAYEQYF
cdr3_nt: TGTGCCAGCAGCTCCGGACAGGGGAACGCCTACGAGCAGTACTTC

d_call: .
clone_size: .
v_call: TRBV4-1
j_call: TRBJ2-3
cdr3_aa: CASRQGRATDTQYF
cdr3_nt: TGCGCCAGCAGACAGGGAAGGGCGACAGATACGCAGTATTTT

d_call: TRBD2
clone_size: .
v_call: TRBV27
j_call: TRBJ2-1
cdr3_aa: CASRTDSGSYNEQFF
cdr3_nt: TGTGCCAGCAGGACAGATAGCGGGTCCTACAATGAGCAGTTCTTC

d_call: .
clone_size: .
v_call: TRBV28
j_call: TRBJ2-3
cdr3_aa: CASGTGYWGTDAQYF
cdr3_nt: TGTGCCAGCGGTACAGGGTATTGGGGTACAGATGCGCAGTATTTT